This TCR beta chain is drawn from a study of shared clonotypes between healthy human individuals. Study-level information: Researchers drew samples from a couple of women and a few men aged 18 to 49. Each donor had three CD4 naive, three CD4 memory, two CD8 naive and one CD8 memory plate. Points from the study as a whole: Lower generation probabilities were found for non-shared clonotypes than for those shared by all four donors.

Only in-frame clones appear in the TCRdb table, and some are missing; sequencing was by immunoSEQ multiplex PCR. The sample lists 600,000 or so clones; about 98% were seen once. Naive CD8 cells comprised CD45RO-negative, CCR7-positively selected cells, excluding terminally differentiated effector memory CD45RA+ cells. Those who donated, Caucasian adults without exception, all lived in Nashville, Tennessee. Germline values: CDR1 KGHSH, CDR2 LQKENI. The CDR3 is 16 residues long. Trimming removed 2 bases at V and 3 bases at J, with 17 bases between. Turning to this clone: What it recognizes is unknown.

The TCR originated in a man aged 25-45 years in good health. The sample was naive CD8+ T cells sorted from blood. This chain uses TRBV18 with TRBJ2-7; the D call may be TRBD1 or TRBD2 (5 bases each). For the CDR3, the DNA is TGTGCCAGCTCACCAAATAAAAGGGACCTCTTCTACGAGCAGTACTTC. Its protein product is CASSPNKRDLFYEQYF.